A selection of T cell receptor beta chains follows, all from one sample in a study of vaccination and CD4 T cells after COVID-19. These TCRs are of unknown antigen specificity. TCRdb re-called the PCR reads with MiXCR, one entry per CDR3 protein. The table includes over 11,000 distinct CDR3 sequences, around 21% detected once. Sequenced material: cultured CD4+ T cells from blood. Receptors were obtained from a human donor with COVID-19. The conserved cysteine and the conserved F or W are not part of the CDR3 here. D genes are given only for firm matches.

TRBD2	TRBV5-4	TRBJ2-5	ASSRGVGKETQY
TRBD1	TRBV7-2	TRBJ1-3	ASSLDRGTGNTIY
NA	TRBV11-1	TRBJ1-6	ASSLRGSPLH
TRBD1	TRBV6-4	TRBJ2-5	ASRLDRGKTQY
NA	TRBV12-3/TRBV12-4	TRBJ2-3	ASSPGGRAGDTQY
NA	TRBV20-1	TRBJ1-6	SARVSGSGYNSPLH
NA	TRBV9	TRBJ2-5	ASSVGGPGGGETQY
NA	TRBV7-2	TRBJ2-5	ASSVSQETQY
TRBD1	TRBV11-2	TRBJ1-3	ASSLGGQGSGNTIY
TRBD1	TRBV19	TRBJ1-2	AVYRGGFGYT
NA	TRBV20-1	TRBJ1-5	SARRGNSNQPQH
NA	TRBV20-1	TRBJ2-3	SARDMRGIPDTQY
NA	TRBV11-3	TRBJ1-2	ASSRGTDSHPT
TRBD1	TRBV9	TRBJ1-1	ASSTQGQPNTEAF
TRBD2	TRBV19	TRBJ2-7	ASSILPGLVPHEQY
TRBD1	TRBV11-2	TRBJ1-2	ASSPTGDGYT
NA	TRBV11-2	TRBJ2-5	ASSLWAQETQY
NA	TRBV19	TRBJ1-5	ASSIERDQPQH
NA	TRBV6-1	TRBJ1-5	ASSESSALRSNQPQH
TRBD1	TRBV5-5	TRBJ2-5	ASSFDRDQTQY
NA	TRBV19	TRBJ2-2	ASKARDNTGELF
TRBD1	TRBV27	TRBJ1-5	ASSFRGQGAFSNQPQH
TRBD1	TRBV12-3/TRBV12-4	TRBJ1-6	ASSRPGGRGNSPLH
TRBD1	TRBV6-2/TRBV6-3	TRBJ2-3	ASSRDRDTDTQY
NA	TRBV6-1	TRBJ1-3	ASEGSGGPGNTIY
NA	TRBV12-3/TRBV12-4	TRBJ1-2	ASSPIIQPGSNYGYT
NA	TRBV7-3	TRBJ2-6	ASSSSGGRGANVLT
NA	TRBV28	TRBJ2-1	ASSAMGARNEQF
TRBD1	TRBV5-4	TRBJ2-7	ASSSGQGYEQY
NA	TRBV6-2/TRBV6-3	TRBJ1-1	ASSYSAEGHTEAF
NA	TRBV27	TRBJ2-2	ASSFHLEAVTGELF
TRBD1	TRBV11-3	TRBJ2-7	ASSLDWGRDRAYEQY
NA	TRBV12-3/TRBV12-4	TRBJ2-7	ASRIHYEQY
NA	TRBV11-2	TRBJ2-3	ASSLTDTQY
NA	TRBV4-3	TRBJ2-1	ASSQTQYNEQF
NA	TRBV20-1	TRBJ2-3	SARGLGGTDTQY
TRBD1	TRBV20-1	TRBJ1-1	SARQGKTEAF
NA	TRBV5-6	TRBJ1-6	ASSPDVPGSSYNSPLH
TRBD1	TRBV6-1	TRBJ2-2	ASRGQGVELTGELF
NA	TRBV10-1	TRBJ2-3	ASSELGAFPCTDTQY
NA	TRBV9	TRBJ1-5	ASSVEQWGGPQH
NA	TRBV20-1	TRBJ2-1	SARAGSSYNEQF
TRBD2	TRBV6-1	TRBJ2-2	ASSELAGGNTGELF
NA	TRBV5-6	TRBJ2-2	ASSPGRVVTGELF
TRBD2	TRBV9	TRBJ2-1	ASSVTSGGSSSYNEQF
TRBD1	TRBV20-1	TRBJ2-7	SATGQGAYEQY
NA	TRBV12-3/TRBV12-4	TRBJ1-1	ASSPRSTEAF
NA	TRBV3-1	TRBJ1-5	ASSQGGGQVGNQPQH
TRBD1	TRBV6-1	TRBJ1-2	ASGRVTGGDGGYGYT
TRBD1	TRBV6-1	TRBJ1-4	ASSRTRILLGGGEKLF
TRBD1	TRBV6-1	TRBJ1-4	ASNPGQGFEKLF
TRBD1	TRBV5-6	TRBJ1-5	ASSRLIPGQGAEPQH
NA	TRBV18	TRBJ1-2	ASSSAAGGYT
TRBD1	TRBV19	TRBJ1-6	ASSIRTGDNSPLH
NA	TRBV30	TRBJ1-1	AWSDRNTEAF
TRBD1	TRBV5-1	TRBJ2-7	ASSRDRTGVDEQY
NA	TRBV7-9	TRBJ1-5	ASSLVSVGSQPQH
NA	TRBV11-3	TRBJ1-1	ASSLDLGEAF
TRBD1	TRBV5-1	TRBJ2-7	ASSITGESSYEQY
TRBD1	TRBV11-2	TRBJ2-7	ASSLGTGGPYEQY